This entry lists 10 T cell receptor beta chains sequenced from one sample in a study of control samples from healthy donors and cancer patients. Libraries were prepared by immunoSEQ multiplex PCR; TCRdb keeps only in-frame clonotypes and omits some of them. Of under 90,000 clones listed, approximately 92% are singletons. Sequenced material: blood. Receptors originate from a woman in her sixties in good health.

CDR3: CASSYSSRQHQPQHF. For the CDR3, the DNA is TGTGCCAGCAGTTACTCCTCGAGACAGCATCAGCCCCAGCATTTT. The chain is built from TRBV6-5 and TRBJ1-5; maybe TRBD1 (5 bases). Germline CDR1 MNHEY, CDR2 SVGAGI. Trimming removed 0 bases from V and 5 bases from J, with 11 bases in between. The CDR3 runs to 15 residues.

The chain combines TRBV5-1 with TRBJ1-1, with D possibly matching TRBD1 (6 bases). The V gene lost 1 base and the J gene lost 5 bases, with 9 bases spanning the gap. The V gene's germline CDR1 is SGHRS and CDR2 YFSETQ. This CDR3 has 13 residues. CDR3 loop: CASSLWGPTEAFF. The CDR3 region has the DNA TGCGCCAGCAGCTTGTGGGGGCCTACTGAAGCTTTCTTT.

This rearrangement joins TRBV5-1 to TRBJ1-1; TRBD1 is a possible D gene (5 bases). CDR1 is SGHRS and CDR2 is YFSETQ in the germline V gene. With 0 bases removed from V and 4 bases from J, the gap between germline ends came to 10 bases. The CDR3 has 14 residues. In DNA, the CDR3 is TGCGCCAGCAGCTTGGCCGGGGGGACCACTGAAGCTTTCTTT. This codes for CASSLAGGTTEAFF.

The V gene is TRBV3-1 (or the pseudogene TRBV3-2), the J gene TRBJ2-1, with TRBD2 identical over 7 bases. With V trimmed by 2 bases and J by 0 bases, 1 base remained unmatched. This CDR3 has 15 amino acids. Germline lookup yields CDR1 LGHDT and CDR2 YNNKEL (reference sequence). CDR3 in DNA: TGTGCCAGCAGCCAACGCGGGAGCTCCTACAATGAGCAGTTCTTC. Translation gives CASSQRGSSYNEQFF.

This chain joins TRBV6-5 and TRBJ2-2, with D possibly being TRBD2 (5 bases). V was shortened by 6 bases and J by 4 bases, with 15 bases between the two germline ends. The CDR3 length is 15 residues. Germline V gene lookup returns CDR1 MNHEY and CDR2 SVGAGI. The CDR3 DNA is TGTGCCAGCAGCCCCGGGAATCTCGTCACCGGGGAGCTGTTTTTT. Translation: CASSPGNLVTGELFF.

The CDR3 region has the DNA TGTGCCAGCTCACCACAAGAACAAACTAATGAAAAACTGTTTTTT. It specifies CASSPQEQTNEKLFF. This sequence joins TRBV18 and TRBJ1-4, with D unresolved. The CDR3 loop spans 15 amino acids. CDR1 is KGHSH, CDR2 LQKENI, per germline. The V end lost 1 base, the J end lost 1 base, and 7 bases lay between the germline ends.

V and J are TRBV4-2 and TRBJ2-1; a weak D match, TRBD2 (5 bases). V was clipped by 4 bases and J by 9 bases, with 19 bases between them. CDR3 length: 15 residues. Germline V CDR1 and CDR2: LGHNA, YNFKEQ. The DNA for the CDR3 is TGTGCCAGCAGCCGGACTGGCGGAGGTCTAGTTGAGCAGTTCTTC. Protein product: CASSRTGGGLVEQFF.

The chain employs TRBV5-1 and TRBJ1-1, with a weak D call TRBD1 (6 bases). Germline loops: CDR1 SGHRS, CDR2 YFSETQ. The CDR3 has 16 amino acids. The V end was cut by 4 bases, the J end by 0 bases, with 16 bases between. For the CDR3, the DNA is TGCGCCAGCAGCCCTACAGGGCAACTTATGAACACTGAAGCTTTCTTT. Its protein product is CASSPTGQLMNTEAFF.

The chain recombines TRBV11-3 with TRBJ2-7, with TRBD2 as a possible D gene (6 bases). Germline CDR1 SGHNT, CDR2 YENEEA. Trimming took off 2 bases at V and 0 bases at J, with 17 bases between the two ends. This CDR3 is 17 amino acids long. The CDR3: CASSLPWRREPSYEQYF. CDR3 nucleotides: TGTGCCAGCAGCTTACCGTGGCGACGGGAGCCCTCCTACGAGCAGTACTTC.

On this clone: Within the sample, other DNA sequences also encode this same CDR3. The genes are TRBV5-5 and TRBJ2-5; TRBD1 agrees at 7 bases. CDR1 is SGHKS and CDR2 is YYEKEE in the germline V gene (reference sequence). CDR3 length: 14 amino acids. The junction had 3 bases not matched to a gene; V was cut back by 0 bases and J by 4 bases. CDR3: CASSLVSGGETQYF. CDR3 bases: TGTGCCAGCAGCTTGGTTTCAGGGGGAGAGACCCAGTACTTC.